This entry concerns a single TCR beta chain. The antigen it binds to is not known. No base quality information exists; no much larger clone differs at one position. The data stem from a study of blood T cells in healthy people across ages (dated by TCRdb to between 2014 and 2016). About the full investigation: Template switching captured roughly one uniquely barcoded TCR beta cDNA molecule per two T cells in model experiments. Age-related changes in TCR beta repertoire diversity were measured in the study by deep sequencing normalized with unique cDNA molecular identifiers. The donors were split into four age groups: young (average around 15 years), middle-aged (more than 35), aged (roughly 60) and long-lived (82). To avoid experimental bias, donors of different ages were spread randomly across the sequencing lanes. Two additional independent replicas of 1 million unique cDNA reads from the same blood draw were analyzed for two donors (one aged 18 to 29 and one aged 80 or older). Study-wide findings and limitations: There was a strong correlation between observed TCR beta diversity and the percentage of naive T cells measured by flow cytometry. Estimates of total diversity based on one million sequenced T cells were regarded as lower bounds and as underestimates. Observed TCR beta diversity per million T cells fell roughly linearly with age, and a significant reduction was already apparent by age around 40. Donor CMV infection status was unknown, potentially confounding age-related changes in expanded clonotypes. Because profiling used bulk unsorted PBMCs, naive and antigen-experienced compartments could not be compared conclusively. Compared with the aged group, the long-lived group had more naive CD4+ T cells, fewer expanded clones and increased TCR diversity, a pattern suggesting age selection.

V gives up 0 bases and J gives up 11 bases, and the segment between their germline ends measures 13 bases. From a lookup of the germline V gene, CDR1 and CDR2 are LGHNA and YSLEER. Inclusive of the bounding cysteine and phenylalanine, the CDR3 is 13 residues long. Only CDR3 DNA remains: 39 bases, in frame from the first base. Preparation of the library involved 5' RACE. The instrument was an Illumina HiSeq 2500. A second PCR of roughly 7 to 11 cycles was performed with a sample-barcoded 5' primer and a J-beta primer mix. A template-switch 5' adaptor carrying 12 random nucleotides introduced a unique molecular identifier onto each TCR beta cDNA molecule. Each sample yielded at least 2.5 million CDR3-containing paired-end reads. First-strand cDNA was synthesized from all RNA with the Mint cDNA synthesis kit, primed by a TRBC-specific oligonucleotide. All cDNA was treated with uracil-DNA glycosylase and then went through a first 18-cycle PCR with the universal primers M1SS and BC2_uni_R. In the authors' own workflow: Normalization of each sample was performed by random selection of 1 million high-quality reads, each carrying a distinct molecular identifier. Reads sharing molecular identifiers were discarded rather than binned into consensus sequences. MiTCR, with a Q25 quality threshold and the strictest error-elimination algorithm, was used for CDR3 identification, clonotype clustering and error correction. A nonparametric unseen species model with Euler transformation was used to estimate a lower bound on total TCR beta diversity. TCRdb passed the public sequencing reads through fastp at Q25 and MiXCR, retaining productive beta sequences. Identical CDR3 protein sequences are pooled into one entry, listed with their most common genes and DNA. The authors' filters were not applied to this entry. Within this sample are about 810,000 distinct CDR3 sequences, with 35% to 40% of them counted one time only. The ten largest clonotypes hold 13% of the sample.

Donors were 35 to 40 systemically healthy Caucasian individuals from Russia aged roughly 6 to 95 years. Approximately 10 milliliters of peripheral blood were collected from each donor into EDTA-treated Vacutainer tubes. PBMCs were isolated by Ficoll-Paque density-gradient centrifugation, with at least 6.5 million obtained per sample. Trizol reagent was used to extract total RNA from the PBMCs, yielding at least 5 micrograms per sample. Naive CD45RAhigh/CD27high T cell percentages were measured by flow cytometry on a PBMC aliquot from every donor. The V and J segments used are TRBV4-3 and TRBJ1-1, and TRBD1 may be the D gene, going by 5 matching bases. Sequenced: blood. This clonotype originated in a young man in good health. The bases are TGCGCCAGCAGCCAAGAGAAGGGCAGGGTTGCTTTCTTT. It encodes CASSQEKGRVAFF.